This entry is about one T cell receptor beta chain. V was clipped by 6 bases and J by 6 bases, with 16 bases between them. The CDR3 sequence is 14 residues long. Semi-nested PCR with Nested Universal Primer A followed constant-region reverse priming of full-length variable regions. A single record per CDR3 protein comes from TCRdb applying MiXCR to the 5' RACE reads. Among some 64,000 distinct CDR3 sequences listed, about 20% were seen once. The receptor was isolated from a female donor with breast cancer. The sample comprised memory CD4+ T cells sorted from a lymph node. Described subset: memory CD4+ T cells, CD4+CD45RO+CD25-. The chain has TRBV12-3 or TRBV12-4 and TRBJ2-3; either TRBD1 or TRBD2 may fit D (5 bases each). The CDR3 region is CASSRDVAGDTQYF. CDR3 DNA sequence: TGTGCCAGCAGCCGGGACGTCGCCGGGGATACGCAGTATTTT.